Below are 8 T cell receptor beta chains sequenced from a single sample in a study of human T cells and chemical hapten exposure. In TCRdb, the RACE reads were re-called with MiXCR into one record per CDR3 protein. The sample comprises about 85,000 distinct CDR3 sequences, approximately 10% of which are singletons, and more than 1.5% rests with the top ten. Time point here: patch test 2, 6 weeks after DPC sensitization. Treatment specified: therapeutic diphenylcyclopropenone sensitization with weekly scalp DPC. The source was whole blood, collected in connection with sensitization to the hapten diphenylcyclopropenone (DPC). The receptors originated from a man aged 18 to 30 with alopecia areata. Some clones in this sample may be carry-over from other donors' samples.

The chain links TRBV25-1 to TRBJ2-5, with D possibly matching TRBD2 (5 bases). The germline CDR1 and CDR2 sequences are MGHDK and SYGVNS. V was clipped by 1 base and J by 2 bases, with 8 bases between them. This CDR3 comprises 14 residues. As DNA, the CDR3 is TGTGCCAGCAGTGAATCCTCGGGACAAGAGACCCAGTACTTC. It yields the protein CASSESSGQETQYF.

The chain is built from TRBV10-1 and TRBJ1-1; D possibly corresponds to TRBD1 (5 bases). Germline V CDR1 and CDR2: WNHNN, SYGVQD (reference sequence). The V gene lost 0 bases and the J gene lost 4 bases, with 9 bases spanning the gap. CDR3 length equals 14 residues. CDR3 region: CASSESGAVTEAFF. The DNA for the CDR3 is TGCGCCAGCAGTGAGTCAGGGGCGGTCACTGAAGCTTTCTTT.

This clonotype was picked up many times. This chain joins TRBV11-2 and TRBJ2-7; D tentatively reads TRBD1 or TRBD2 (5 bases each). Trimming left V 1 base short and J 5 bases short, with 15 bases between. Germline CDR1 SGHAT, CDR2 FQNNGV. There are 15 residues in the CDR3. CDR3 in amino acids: CASSLGGAGRNEQYF. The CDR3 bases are TGTGCCAGCAGCTTAGGAGGGGCAGGAAGGAACGAGCAGTACTTC.

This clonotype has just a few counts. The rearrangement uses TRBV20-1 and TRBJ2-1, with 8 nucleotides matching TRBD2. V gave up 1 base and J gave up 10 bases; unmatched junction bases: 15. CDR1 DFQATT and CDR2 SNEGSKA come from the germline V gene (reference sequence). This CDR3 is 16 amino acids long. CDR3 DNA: TGCAGTGCTAGAGTAGGAGCGGGGGATGGATTCGGGGAGCAGTTCTTC. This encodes CSARVGAGDGFGEQFF.

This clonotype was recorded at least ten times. The CDR3 reads CASSLASSAASNSPLHF. The CDR3, as DNA: TGTGCCAGCAGCTTAGCTTCCTCGGCAGCAAGCAATTCACCCCTCCACTTT. The rearrangement uses TRBV7-2 and TRBJ1-6; D gene uncertain. The CDR3 length is 17 residues. Germline CDR1 reads SGHTA; CDR2 reads FQGNSA. V was trimmed by 0 bases and J by 7 bases, leaving 16 bases between them.

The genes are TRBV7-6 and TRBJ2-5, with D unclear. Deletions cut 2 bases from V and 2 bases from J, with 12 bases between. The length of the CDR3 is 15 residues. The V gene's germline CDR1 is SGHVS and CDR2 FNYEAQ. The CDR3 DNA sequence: TGTGCCAGCAGCTTATTTTTAGCCGCTCAAGAGACCCAGTACTTC. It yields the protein CASSLFLAAQETQYF.

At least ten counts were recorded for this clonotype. The CDR3 region is CASSLRGNHGYTF. The CDR3 nucleotides are TGTGCCAGCAGTTTAAGGGGCAATCATGGCTACACCTTC. This rearrangement joins TRBV28 to TRBJ1-2; TRBD1 might be the D (5 bases). CDR1 MDHEN and CDR2 SYDVKM come from the germline V gene. The CDR3 runs 13 residues. The ends were cut back, 2 bases at V and 6 bases at J, with 10 bases in the middle.

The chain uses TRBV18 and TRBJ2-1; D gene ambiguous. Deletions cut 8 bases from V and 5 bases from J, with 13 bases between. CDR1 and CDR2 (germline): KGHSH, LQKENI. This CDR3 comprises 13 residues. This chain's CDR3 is CASQQLHNNEQFF. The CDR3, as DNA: TGTGCCAGCCAACAACTCCATAACAATGAGCAGTTCTTC.